This passage covers 15 T cell receptor beta chains from one sample sequenced in a study of regulatory T cells in long-lasting Graves disease. CDR3-region Arm-PCR and iRepertoire HTBI primers produced the TCR beta libraries. A single record per CDR3 protein comes from TCRdb applying MiXCR to the multiplex PCR reads. The profile shows 360,000 or so distinct CDR3 sequences, approximately 23% of them singletons. Noted time point: persistent/refractory GD, antithyroid drugs over 5 years with positive TRAb. RNA isolated from PBMCs was used to make the TCR library. Here the sequenced sample was peripheral blood mononuclear cells (PBMCs), taken when the disease was refractory, from a patient treated with antithyroid drugs. The receptors were gathered from a woman aged 40 to 50 with Graves disease.

This chain joins TRBV11-2 and TRBJ1-1; the D gene is possibly TRBD1 (5 bases). Germline CDR1 reads SGHAT; CDR2 reads FQNNGV. V was cut by 6 bases and J by 5 bases, with 22 bases left in between. CDR3 size: 16 residues. CDR3 in DNA: TGTGCCAGCAGATCGCAGCGGGCCTCCCGACAGACTGAAGCTTTCTTT. It encodes CASRSQRASRQTEAFF.

J is TRBJ2-3 and V is TRBV28; D not resolved. V lost 5 bases and J 0 bases, leaving 9 bases between the germline ends. Germline V gene lookup returns CDR1 MDHEN and CDR2 SYDVKM. This CDR3 comprises 14 residues. The CDR3 here is CASSDSSSTDTQYF. Here the CDR3 DNA reads TGTGCCAGCAGTGACTCGTCCAGCACAGATACGCAGTATTTT.

The genes are TRBV5-1 and TRBJ2-4; a weak D match, TRBD1 (6 bases). The CDR3 has 19 residues. The V gene lost 4 bases and the J gene lost 0 bases, with 23 bases spanning the gap. Looked up from germline, CDR1 is SGHRS and CDR2 is YFSETQ. The CDR3 region has the DNA TGCGCCAGCAGCCAACCGATTTCAGGGACATACTTAGCCAAAAACATTCAGTACTTC. It is translated as CASSQPISGTYLAKNIQYF.

The rearrangement links TRBV5-1 to TRBJ1-5; TRBD1 might be the D (5 bases). The CDR3 runs to 13 residues. The V gene lost 1 base and the J gene lost 9 bases, with 11 bases spanning the gap. CDR1 is SGHRS and CDR2 is YFSETQ in the germline V gene. CDR3 bases: TGCGCCAGCAGCTTGACAGGCCAGTGGCCCCAGCATTTT. This sequence encodes CASSLTGQWPQHF.

The genes are TRBV20-1 and TRBJ2-3, with 9 bases that match TRBD1. Germline V gene data show CDR1 as DFQATT and CDR2 as SNEGSKA (reference sequence). Trimming removed 6 bases from V and 2 bases from J; junction bases left unmatched: 12. The CDR3 has 16 residues. This CDR3 reads CSARTGAPSNTDTQYF. Here the CDR3 DNA reads TGCAGTGCCCGGACAGGGGCACCGTCAAACACAGATACGCAGTATTTT.

This sequence joins TRBV7-9 and TRBJ2-5; 7 nucleotides agree with TRBD1. The CDR3 contains 15 residues. Germline CDR1 and CDR2: SEHNR and FQNEAQ (reference sequence). V shed 11 bases and J 1 base; nucleotides not matched to a gene: 13. DNA for the CDR3: TGTGCCGGGACCAAACAGGGGCCCACCCAAGAGACCCAGTACTTC. Its protein is CAGTKQGPTQETQYF.

Only a few counts were recorded for this clonotype. This chain connects TRBV14 to TRBJ1-6; no firm D call. Deletions cut 2 bases from V and 5 bases from J, with 13 bases between. CDR3 size: 16 residues. Germline CDR1 reads SGHDN; CDR2 reads FVKESK. This CDR3 reads CASSQRTVFDNSPLHF. CDR3 sequence (DNA): TGTGCCAGCAGCCAAAGAACAGTGTTTGATAATTCACCCCTCCACTTT.

This clonotype was detected ten times or more. The CDR3: CASSYGSNSPLHF. Here the CDR3 DNA reads TGTGCCAGCAGTTACGGCAGTAATTCACCCCTCCACTTT. V and J are TRBV6-9 and TRBJ1-6; D is unclear. This CDR3 is built from 13 residues. Trimming pared 3 bases from V and 6 bases from J, leaving 6 bases between. Germline lookup yields CDR1 MNHGY and CDR2 SVAAGI.

Points on this clonotype: Mismatch with germline at one junction end may stem from a read error. This rearrangement joins TRBV19 to TRBJ1-1; D unresolved. Germline V gene data show CDR1 as LNHDA and CDR2 as SQIVND (reference sequence). There are 15 residues in the CDR3. In nucleotides, the CDR3 is TGTGCCAGTAATATAGGTCACGGACTGAACACTGAAGCTTTCTTT. Translated, it gives CASNIGHGLNTEAFF.

This clonotype was seen ten or more times. The chain is built from TRBV13 and TRBJ2-5; D gene ambiguous. V was cut by 2 bases and J by 5 bases, with 6 bases left in between. The CDR3 is 12 amino acids. Germline V gene lookup returns CDR1 PRHDT and CDR2 FYEKMQ (reference sequence). CDR3 DNA: TGTGCCAGCAGCTTACCCCCGGAGACCCAGTACTTC. Its protein is CASSLPPETQYF.

This clonotype has at least ten counts. The chain combines TRBV28 with TRBJ1-5, with D perhaps TRBD1 (5 bases). The V gene lost 2 bases and the J gene lost 3 bases, with 20 bases spanning the gap. The CDR3 runs to 18 residues. Germline assignment: CDR1 MDHEN and CDR2 SYDVKM. In DNA form, the CDR3 reads TGTGCCAGCAGTTTAAGGGGATTGCGAAGAAGACCCAATCAGCCCCAGCATTTT. The encoded protein is CASSLRGLRRRPNQPQHF. Full variable domain (rest looked up from reference TRBV28 and TRBJ1-5): DVKVTQSSRYLVKRTGEKVFLECVQDMDHENMFWYRQDPGLGLRLIYFSYDVKMKEKGDIPEGYSVSREKKERFSLILESASTNQTSMYLCASSLRGLRRRPNQPQHFGDGTRLSIL.

This clonotype was counted at least ten times. The CDR3 DNA reads as TGTGCCAGCAGTTTATTAGGCTCGGGAACTGAAGCTTTCTTT. Its protein product is CASSLLGSGTEAFF. The rearrangement links TRBV28 to TRBJ1-1; D not resolved. Germline V gene lookup returns CDR1 MDHEN and CDR2 SYDVKM. V was clipped by 1 base and J by 5 bases, with 11 bases between them. The CDR3 sequence is 14 residues long.

The sample holds a few counts of this clonotype. The V gene is TRBV25-1, the J gene TRBJ1-2, with TRBD1 matching 7 bases. This CDR3 region has 14 residues. Trimming cost V 3 bases and J 4 bases; bases outside gene matches: 5. Germline V gene data show CDR1 as MGHDK and CDR2 as SYGVNS. The CDR3 loop is CASSEGWDSYGYTF. In DNA, the CDR3 is TGTGCCAGCAGTGAGGGATGGGACAGCTATGGCTACACCTTC.

The V call is TRBV28, the J call TRBJ2-3, with D unresolved. Trimming pared 1 base from V and 1 base from J, leaving 12 bases between. Germline CDR1 reads MDHEN; CDR2 reads SYDVKM. The CDR3 sequence is 16 residues long. The CDR3 region has the DNA TGTGCCAGCAGTTTATTGGCGGAGCAACGCACAGATACGCAGTATTTT. This gives the protein CASSLLAEQRTDTQYF.

Only one count was recorded for this clonotype. This chain links TRBV9 with TRBJ2-2, with D hard to call. Per germline, CDR1 SGDLS and CDR2 YYNGEE. V was cut by 4 bases and J by 7 bases, with 8 bases left in between. CDR3 length equals 12 residues. This chain's CDR3 is CASSPLIGELFF. The DNA for the CDR3 is TGTGCCAGCAGCCCCCTGATCGGGGAGCTGTTTTTT.